What follows are 16 T cell receptor beta chains derived from one specimen sequenced in a study of cytomegalovirus exposure and HLA in healthy donors. Primers for the PCR totalled 60 Vbeta and 13 Jbeta. TCRdb keeps only in-frame clones here, not all; method: immunoSEQ multiplex PCR. This table holds over 150,000 clones, 80% found once. The source material was PBMCs. The source is a man aged 25-45 years in good health and CMV-seronegative.

This clone was counted a single time. This rearrangement joins TRBV30 to TRBJ1-6, with a possible D match to TRBD1 (6 bases). CDR3 size: 15 residues. The germline V gene has CDR1 GTSNPN and CDR2 SVGIG (reference sequence). Trimming removed 3 bases from V and 9 bases from J, with 18 bases in between. The CDR3 DNA follows: TGTGCCTGGAGCCACAGGGCGGGAGATTTTTCACCCCTCCACTTT. It yields the protein CAWSHRAGDFSPLHF.

The V call is TRBV5-1, the J call TRBJ2-7, with D possibly being TRBD2 (6 bases). The CDR3 has 15 amino acids. CDR1 and CDR2 (germline): SGHRS, YFSETQ. The V end was cut by 0 bases, the J end by 2 bases, with 12 bases between. The CDR3 sequence: CASSLELPGAYEQYF. The DNA of the CDR3 is TGCGCCAGCAGCTTGGAACTCCCGGGGGCCTACGAGCAGTACTTC.

Only a few counts were recorded for this clone. The chain carries TRBV5-1 and TRBJ2-6; tentative D call: TRBD2 (5 bases). The V and J ends lost 0 bases and 14 bases respectively, with 15 bases between them. The CDR3 is made up of 14 amino acids. Germline loops: CDR1 SGHRS, CDR2 YFSETQ. CDR3 loop: CASSLVGRTFLLTF. Here the CDR3 DNA reads TGCGCCAGCAGCTTGGTTGGACGGACTTTTCTCCTGACTTTC.

The chain employs TRBV11-2 and TRBJ2-7; D might be TRBD2 (5 bases). Germline lookup yields CDR1 SGHAT and CDR2 FQNNGV. V was pared by 1 base and J by 6 bases, with 13 bases between. The CDR3 spans 14 residues. The CDR3 spells CASSLGLGGGEQYF. CDR3 nucleotides: TGTGCCAGCAGCTTAGGCCTTGGAGGAGGCGAGCAGTACTTC.

This clone appeared a few times. The chain combines TRBV4-2 with TRBJ2-1, with D perhaps TRBD2 (5 bases). Per the germline V gene, CDR1 is LGHNA and CDR2 is YNFKEQ. The CDR3 has 14 residues. Trimming removed 5 bases from V and 2 bases from J, with 10 bases in between. CDR3 DNA: TGTGCCAGCAGCTTCCCCGGGGCCTACAATGAGCAGTTCTTC. This translates into CASSFPGAYNEQFF.

V and J are TRBV7-9 and TRBJ2-7; 7 bases agree with TRBD1. Unmatched junction bases numbered 8, after V lost 6 bases and J lost 0 bases. This CDR3 is built from 15 residues. Germline-derived CDR1 and CDR2 are SEHNR and FQNEAQ (reference sequence). CDR3 protein: CASSPGTDSSYEQYF. CDR3 bases: TGTGCCAGCAGTCCCGGGACAGATAGCTCCTACGAGCAGTACTTC. Looking up the rest from reference TRBV7-9 and TRBJ2-7 gives the full variable domain: DTGVSQNPRHKITKRGQNVTFRCDPISEHNRLYWYRQTLGQGPEFLTYFQNEAQLEKSRLLSDRFSAERPKGSFSTLEIQRTEQGDSAMYLCASSPGTDSSYEQYFGPGTRLTVT.

The chain links TRBV29-1 to TRBJ2-6; no clear D. CDR1 and CDR2 from the germline V gene are SQVTM and ANQGSEA. Between the trimmed V and J ends, which lost 0 bases and 2 bases, there was a span of 11 bases. This CDR3 contains 16 residues. The CDR3 DNA reads as TGCAGCGTTGAAGATCCAGGTTTCCCTGGGGCCAACGTCCTGACTTTC. Amino acid sequence: CSVEDPGFPGANVLTF.

This clone is a singleton in its sample. The chain employs TRBV28 and TRBJ2-7; 8 nucleotides align to TRBD2. Germline V lookup: CDR1 MDHEN, CDR2 SYDVKM. Trimming removed 7 bases from V and 2 bases from J; junction bases left unmatched: 4. The CDR3 is 13 amino acids. The CDR3 loop reads CASTPGGAYEQYF. In nucleotides, the CDR3 is TGTGCCAGCACCCCCGGGGGGGCCTACGAGCAGTACTTC.

The rearrangement uses TRBV29-1 and TRBJ2-7; the match to TRBD1 covers 7 bases. CDR1 and CDR2 from the germline V gene are SQVTM and ANQGSEA. This CDR3 region has 13 residues. The V and J ends lost 6 bases and 4 bases, in that order; junction bases with no gene match: 9. This CDR3 is CSVETGSTYEQYF. In DNA, the CDR3 is TGCAGCGTAGAGACAGGGTCGACTTACGAGCAGTACTTC.

J is TRBJ2-1 and V is TRBV11-2; D is ambiguous. CDR3 length: 16 residues. V was cut by 5 bases and J by 0 bases, with 14 bases left in between. Germline assignment: CDR1 SGHAT and CDR2 FQNNGV. The chain's CDR3 is CASSPFSDHSYNEQFF. CDR3 nucleotide sequence: TGTGCCAGCAGCCCTTTCAGTGATCACTCCTACAATGAGCAGTTCTTC.

In its sample, this clone was seen a few times. The rearrangement joins TRBV6-1 to TRBJ2-1; 7 positions match TRBD2. CDR3 length equals 15 residues. Trimming took 4 bases from V and 5 from J; bases not matched to a gene: 8. Germline V gene data show CDR1 as MNHNS and CDR2 as SASEGT. The CDR3 DNA sequence: TGTGCCAGCAGTGGAGCTGGACTAGAGAACAATGAGCAGTTCTTC. Translating gives CASSGAGLENNEQFF.

The chain links TRBV10-3 to TRBJ1-2; TRBD1 aligns across 8 bases. V trimming: 5 bases; J trimming: 7 bases; junction bases outside the gene matches: 6. CDR3 size: 13 residues. The V gene's germline CDR1 is ENHRY and CDR2 SYGVKD. The CDR3 DNA reads TGTGCCATCAGTTCGGACAGGGACGGTGGCTACACCTTC. Translated, it gives CAISSDRDGGYTF.

V is TRBV7-9 and J is TRBJ1-1, with D possibly TRBD1 on 6 matching bases. CDR1 is SEHNR, CDR2 FQNEAQ, per germline (reference sequence). This CDR3 comprises 14 residues. Trimming removed 4 bases at V and 5 bases at J, with 14 bases between. CDR3 residues: CASSSRGFGTEAFF. CDR3 sequence (DNA): TGTGCCAGCAGCTCCAGGGGTTTCGGGACTGAAGCTTTCTTT.

This clone has only a few counts. The chain combines TRBV13 with TRBJ2-1, with 9 positions matching TRBD2. CDR1 is PRHDT and CDR2 is FYEKMQ in the germline V gene (reference sequence). V trimming: 3 bases; J trimming: 7 bases; junction bases outside the gene matches: 7. The CDR3 spans 15 residues. CDR3 sequence: CASSLASGTGNEQFF. The CDR3 DNA follows: TGTGCCAGCAGCTTGGCTAGCGGGACGGGGAATGAGCAGTTCTTC.

The chain uses TRBV20-1 and TRBJ1-1; 9 bases agree with TRBD1. The CDR3 consists of 10 residues. J gave up 11 bases and V 5 bases, and 3 bases lay outside the gene matches. From germline, CDR1 is DFQATT and CDR2 SNEGSKA (reference sequence). In DNA, the CDR3 is TGCAGTGCTTCGGACAGGGGTGCTTTCTTT. It translates to CSASDRGAFF.

The chain recombines TRBV5-5 with TRBJ1-1; 7 positions match TRBD1. The length of the CDR3 is 15 residues. Germline V gene data show CDR1 as SGHKS and CDR2 as YYEKEE (reference sequence). V was pared by 9 bases and J by 0 bases, with 11 bases of the junction left unmatched. The CDR3 DNA reads TGTGCCACAGACAGGGTAGCCAACATGAACACTGAAGCTTTCTTT. Its translation is CATDRVANMNTEAFF.